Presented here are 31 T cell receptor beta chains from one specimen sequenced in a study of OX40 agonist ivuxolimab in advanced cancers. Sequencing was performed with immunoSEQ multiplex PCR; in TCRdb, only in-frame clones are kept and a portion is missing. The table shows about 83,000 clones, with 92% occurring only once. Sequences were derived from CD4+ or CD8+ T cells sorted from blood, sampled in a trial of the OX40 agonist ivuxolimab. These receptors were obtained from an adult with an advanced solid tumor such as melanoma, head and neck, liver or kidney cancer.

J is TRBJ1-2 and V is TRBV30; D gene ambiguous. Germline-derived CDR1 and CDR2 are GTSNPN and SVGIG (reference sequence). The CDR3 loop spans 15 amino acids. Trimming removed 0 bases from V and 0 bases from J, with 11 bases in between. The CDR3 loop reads CAWSVNLESNYGYTF. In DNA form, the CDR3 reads TGTGCCTGGAGTGTAAACCTGGAGTCTAACTATGGCTACACCTTC.

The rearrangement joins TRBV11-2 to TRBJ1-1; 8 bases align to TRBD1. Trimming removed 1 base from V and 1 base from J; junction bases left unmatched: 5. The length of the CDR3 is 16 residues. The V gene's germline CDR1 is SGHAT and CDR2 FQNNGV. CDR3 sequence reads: CASSLVARGRNTEAFF. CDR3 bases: TGTGCCAGCAGCTTAGTTGCCAGGGGGCGGAACACTGAAGCTTTCTTT.

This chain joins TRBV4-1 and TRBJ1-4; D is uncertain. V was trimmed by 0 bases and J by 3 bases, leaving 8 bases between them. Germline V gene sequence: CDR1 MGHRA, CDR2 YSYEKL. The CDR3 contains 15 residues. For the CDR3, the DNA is TGCGCCAGCAGCCAAGATCCATTCGCTAATGAAAAACTGTTTTTT. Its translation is CASSQDPFANEKLFF.

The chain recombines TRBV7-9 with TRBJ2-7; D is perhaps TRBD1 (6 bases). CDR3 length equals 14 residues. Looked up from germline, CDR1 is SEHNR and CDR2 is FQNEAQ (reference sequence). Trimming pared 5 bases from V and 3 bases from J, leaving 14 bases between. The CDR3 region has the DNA TGTGCCAGCAGCATGACAGGCCCTGTCTACGAGCAGTACTTC. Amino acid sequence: CASSMTGPVYEQYF. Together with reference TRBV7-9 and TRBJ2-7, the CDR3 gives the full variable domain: DTGVSQNPRHKITKRGQNVTFRCDPISEHNRLYWYRQTLGQGPEFLTYFQNEAQLEKSRLLSDRFSAERPKGSFSTLEIQRTEQGDSAMYLCASSMTGPVYEQYFGPGTRLTVT.

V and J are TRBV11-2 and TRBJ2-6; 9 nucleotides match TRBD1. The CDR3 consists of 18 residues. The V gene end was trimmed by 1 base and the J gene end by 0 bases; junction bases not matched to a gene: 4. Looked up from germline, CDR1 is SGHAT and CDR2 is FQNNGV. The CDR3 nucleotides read TGTGCCAGCAGCTTAGGCCGGGACAGGGTCTCTGGGGCCAACGTCCTGACTTTC. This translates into CASSLGRDRVSGANVLTF. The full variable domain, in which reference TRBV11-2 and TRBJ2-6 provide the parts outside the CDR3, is EAGVAQSPRYKIIEKRQSVAFWCNPISGHATLYWYQQILGQGPKLLIQFQNNGVVDDSQLPKDRFSAERLKGVDSTLKIQPAKLEDSAVYLCASSLGRDRVSGANVLTFGAGSRLTVL.

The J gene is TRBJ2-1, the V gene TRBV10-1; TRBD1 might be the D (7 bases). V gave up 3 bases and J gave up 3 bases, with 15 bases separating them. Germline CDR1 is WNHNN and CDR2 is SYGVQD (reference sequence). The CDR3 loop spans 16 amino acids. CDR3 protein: CASSDTGEVNYNEQFF. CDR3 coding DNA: TGCGCCAGCAGTGACACAGGGGAGGTCAACTACAATGAGCAGTTCTTC.

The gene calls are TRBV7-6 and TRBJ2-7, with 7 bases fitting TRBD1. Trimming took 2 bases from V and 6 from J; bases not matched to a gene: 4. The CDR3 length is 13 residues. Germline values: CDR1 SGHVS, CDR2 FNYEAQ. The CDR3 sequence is CASSLSGGGEQYF. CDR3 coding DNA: TGTGCCAGCAGCTTATCAGGGGGTGGCGAGCAGTACTTC.

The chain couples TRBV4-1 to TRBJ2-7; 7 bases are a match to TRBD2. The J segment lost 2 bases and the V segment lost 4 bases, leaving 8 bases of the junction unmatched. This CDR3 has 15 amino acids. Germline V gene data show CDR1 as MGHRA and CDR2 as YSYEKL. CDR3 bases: TGCGCCAGCAGCCCCTTAGTCGGGGGGACCTACGAGCAGTACTTC. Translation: CASSPLVGGTYEQYF.

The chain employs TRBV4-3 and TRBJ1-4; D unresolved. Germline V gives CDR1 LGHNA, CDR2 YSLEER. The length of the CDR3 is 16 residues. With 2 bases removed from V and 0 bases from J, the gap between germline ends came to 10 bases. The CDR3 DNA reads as TGCGCCAGCAGCCAACCTGACCATCCAACTAATGAAAAACTGTTTTTT. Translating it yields CASSQPDHPTNEKLFF.

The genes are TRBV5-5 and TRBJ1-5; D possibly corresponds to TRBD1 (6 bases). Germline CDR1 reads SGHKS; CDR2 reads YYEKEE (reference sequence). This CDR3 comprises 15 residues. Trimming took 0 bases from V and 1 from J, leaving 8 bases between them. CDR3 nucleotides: TGTGCCAGCAGCTTGGGTGGACAGAGCAATCAGCCCCAGCATTTT. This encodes CASSLGGQSNQPQHF. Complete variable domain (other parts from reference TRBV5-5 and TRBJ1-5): DAGVTQSPTHLIKTRGQQVTLRCSPISGHKSVSWYQQVLGQGPQFIFQYYEKEERGRGNFPDRFSARQFPNYSSELNVNALLLGDSALYLCASSLGGQSNQPQHFGDGTRLSIL.

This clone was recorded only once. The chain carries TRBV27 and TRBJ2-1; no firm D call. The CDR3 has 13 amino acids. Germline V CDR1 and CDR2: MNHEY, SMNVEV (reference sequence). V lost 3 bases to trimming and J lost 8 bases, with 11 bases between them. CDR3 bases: TGTGCCAGCAGTTTCTCAAGCCTCTATGAGCAGTTCTTC. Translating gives CASSFSSLYEQFF.

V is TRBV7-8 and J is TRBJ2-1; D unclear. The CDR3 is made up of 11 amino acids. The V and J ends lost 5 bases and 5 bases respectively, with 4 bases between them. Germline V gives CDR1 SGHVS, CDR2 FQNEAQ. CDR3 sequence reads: CASSLNNEQFF. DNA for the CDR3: TGTGCCAGCAGCCTTAACAATGAGCAGTTCTTC.

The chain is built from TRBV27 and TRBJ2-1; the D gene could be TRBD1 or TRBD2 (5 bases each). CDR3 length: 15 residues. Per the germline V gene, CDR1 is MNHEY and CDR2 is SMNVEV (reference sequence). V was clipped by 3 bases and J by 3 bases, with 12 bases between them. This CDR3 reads CASSLGTWGYNEQFF. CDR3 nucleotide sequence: TGTGCCAGCAGTTTGGGGACGTGGGGCTACAATGAGCAGTTCTTC.

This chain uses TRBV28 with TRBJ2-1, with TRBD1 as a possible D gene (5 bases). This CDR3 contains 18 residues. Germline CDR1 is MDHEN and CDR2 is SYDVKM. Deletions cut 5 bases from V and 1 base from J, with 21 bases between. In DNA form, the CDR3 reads TGTGCCAGCAGTACCCATCTCTACTCAGGGTTTTCCTACAATGAGCAGTTCTTC. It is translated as CASSTHLYSGFSYNEQFF.

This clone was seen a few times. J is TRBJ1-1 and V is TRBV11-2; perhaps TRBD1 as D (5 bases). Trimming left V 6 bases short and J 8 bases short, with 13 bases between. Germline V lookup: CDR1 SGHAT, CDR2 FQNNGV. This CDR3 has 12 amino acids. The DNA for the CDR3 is TGTGCCAGCAGAAGATGGGGGATGGAAGCTTTCTTT. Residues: CASRRWGMEAFF.

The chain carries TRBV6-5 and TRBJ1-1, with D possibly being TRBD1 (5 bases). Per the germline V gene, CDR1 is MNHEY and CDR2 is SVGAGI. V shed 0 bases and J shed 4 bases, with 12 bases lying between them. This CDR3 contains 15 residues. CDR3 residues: CASSYSPRGVTEAFF. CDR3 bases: TGTGCCAGCAGTTACTCCCCCCGGGGGGTCACTGAAGCTTTCTTT.

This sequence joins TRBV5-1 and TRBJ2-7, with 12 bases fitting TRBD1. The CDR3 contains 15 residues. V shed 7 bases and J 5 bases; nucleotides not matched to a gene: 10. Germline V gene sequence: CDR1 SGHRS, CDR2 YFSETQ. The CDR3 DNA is TGCGCCAGCCGAAACCCGGGACAGGGGGCTAACGAGCAGTACTTC. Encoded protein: CASRNPGQGANEQYF.

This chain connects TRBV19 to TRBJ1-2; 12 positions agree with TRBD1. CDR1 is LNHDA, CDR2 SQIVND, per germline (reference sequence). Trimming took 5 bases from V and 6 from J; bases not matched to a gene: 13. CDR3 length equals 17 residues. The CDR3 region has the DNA TGTGCCAGTAGTCCGGGACAGGGGGCGAGTTTACTCAATGGCTACACCTTC. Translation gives CASSPGQGASLLNGYTF. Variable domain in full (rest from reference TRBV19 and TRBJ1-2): DGGITQSPKYLFRKEGQNVTLSCEQNLNHDAMYWYRQDPGQGLRLIYYSQIVNDFQKGDIAEGYSVSREKKESFPLTVTSAQKNPTAFYLCASSPGQGASLLNGYTFGSGTRLTVV.

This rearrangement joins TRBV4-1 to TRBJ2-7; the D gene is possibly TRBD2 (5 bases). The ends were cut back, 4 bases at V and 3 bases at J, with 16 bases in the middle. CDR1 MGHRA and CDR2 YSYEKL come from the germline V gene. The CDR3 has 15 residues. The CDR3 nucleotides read TGCGCCAGCAGCCCTCCCCCGGCAGGACTCTACGAGCAGTACTTC. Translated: CASSPPPAGLYEQYF.

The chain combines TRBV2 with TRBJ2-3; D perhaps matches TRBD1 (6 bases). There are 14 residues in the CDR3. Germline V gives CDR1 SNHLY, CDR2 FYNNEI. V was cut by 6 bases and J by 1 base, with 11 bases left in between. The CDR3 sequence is CASSDPGGTDTQYF. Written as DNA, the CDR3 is TGTGCCAGCAGCGACCCAGGGGGCACAGATACGCAGTATTTT.

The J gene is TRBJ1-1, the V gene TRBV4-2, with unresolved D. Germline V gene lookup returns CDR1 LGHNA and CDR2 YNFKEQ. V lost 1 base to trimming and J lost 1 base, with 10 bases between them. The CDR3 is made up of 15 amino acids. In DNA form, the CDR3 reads TGTGCCAGCAGCCAAGCCCCCCCGGGGAACACTGAAGCTTTCTTT. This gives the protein CASSQAPPGNTEAFF.

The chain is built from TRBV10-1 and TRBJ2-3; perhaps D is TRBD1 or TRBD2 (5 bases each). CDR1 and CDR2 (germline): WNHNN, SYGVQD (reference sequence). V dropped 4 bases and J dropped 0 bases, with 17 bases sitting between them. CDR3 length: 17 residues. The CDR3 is CASSAKGTALSTDTQYF. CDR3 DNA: TGCGCCAGCAGTGCGAAGGGGACCGCATTGAGCACAGATACGCAGTATTTT.

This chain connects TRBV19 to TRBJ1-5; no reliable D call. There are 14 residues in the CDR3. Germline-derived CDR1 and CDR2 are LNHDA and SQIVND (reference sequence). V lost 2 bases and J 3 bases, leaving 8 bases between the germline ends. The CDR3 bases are TGTGCCAGTAGTATATGGGCAGCCAATCAGCCCCAGCATTTT. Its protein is CASSIWAANQPQHF.

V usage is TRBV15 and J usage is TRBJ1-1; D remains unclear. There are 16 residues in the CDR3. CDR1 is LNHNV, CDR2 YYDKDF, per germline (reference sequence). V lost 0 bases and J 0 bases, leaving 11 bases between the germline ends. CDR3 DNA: TGTGCCACCAGCAGAGATATCGAGGGTTTGAACACTGAAGCTTTCTTT. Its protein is CATSRDIEGLNTEAFF.

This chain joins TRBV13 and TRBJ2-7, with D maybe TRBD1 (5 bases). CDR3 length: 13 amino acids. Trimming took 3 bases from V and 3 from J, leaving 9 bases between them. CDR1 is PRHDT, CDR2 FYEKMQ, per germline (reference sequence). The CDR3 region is CASSFRGLYEQYF. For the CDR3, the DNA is TGTGCCAGCAGCTTTAGGGGCCTCTACGAGCAGTACTTC. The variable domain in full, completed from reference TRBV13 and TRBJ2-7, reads AAGVIQSPRHLIKEKRETATLKCYPIPRHDTVYWYQQGPGQDPQFLISFYEKMQSDKGSIPDRFSAQQFSDYHSELNMSSLELGDSALYFCASSFRGLYEQYFGPGTRLTVT.

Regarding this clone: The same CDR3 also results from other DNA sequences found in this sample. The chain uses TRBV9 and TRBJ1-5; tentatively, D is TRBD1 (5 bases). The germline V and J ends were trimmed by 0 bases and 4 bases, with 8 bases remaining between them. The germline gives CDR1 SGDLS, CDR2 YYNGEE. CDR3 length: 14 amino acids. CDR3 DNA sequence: TGTGCCAGCAGCGTAGGCGGGACTAATCAGCCCCAGCATTTT. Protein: CASSVGGTNQPQHF.

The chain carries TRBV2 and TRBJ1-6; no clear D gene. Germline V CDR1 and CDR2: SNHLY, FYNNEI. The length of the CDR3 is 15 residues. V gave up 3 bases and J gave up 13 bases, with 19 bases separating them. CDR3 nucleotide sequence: TGTGCCAGCAGTGACAGCGGGATTCTAGTCCAGCCCCTCCACTTT. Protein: CASSDSGILVQPLHF.

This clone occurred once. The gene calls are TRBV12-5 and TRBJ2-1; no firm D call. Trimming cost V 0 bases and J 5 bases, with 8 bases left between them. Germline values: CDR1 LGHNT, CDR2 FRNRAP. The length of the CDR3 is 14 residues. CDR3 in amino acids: CASGLVRGDNEQFF. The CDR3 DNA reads TGTGCTAGTGGTTTGGTAAGAGGAGACAATGAGCAGTTCTTC.

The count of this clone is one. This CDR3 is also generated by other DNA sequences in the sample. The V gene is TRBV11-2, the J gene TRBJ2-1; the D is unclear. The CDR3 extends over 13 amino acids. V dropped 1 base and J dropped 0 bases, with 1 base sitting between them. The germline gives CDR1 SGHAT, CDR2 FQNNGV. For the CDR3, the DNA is TGTGCCAGCAGCTTAGGCTCCTACAATGAGCAGTTCTTC. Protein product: CASSLGSYNEQFF.

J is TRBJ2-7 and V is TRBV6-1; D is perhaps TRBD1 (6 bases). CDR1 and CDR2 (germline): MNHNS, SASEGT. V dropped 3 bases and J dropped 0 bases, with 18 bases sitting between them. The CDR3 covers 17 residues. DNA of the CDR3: TGTGCCAGCAGTGAGATGGGGGCTACATGGAGCTCCTACGAGCAGTACTTC. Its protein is CASSEMGATWSSYEQYF.

CDR3 residues: CASSFYVGGLIYEQYF. CDR3 nucleotides: TGTGCCAGCAGCTTTTACGTGGGGGGCCTTATCTACGAGCAGTACTTC. The genes are TRBV13 and TRBJ2-7; the D call may be TRBD1 or TRBD2 (6 bases each). The CDR3 has 16 amino acids. Germline V lookup: CDR1 PRHDT, CDR2 FYEKMQ (reference sequence). V lost 3 bases and J lost 3, with 18 bases in between.